This TCR beta chain was retrieved from a study of cytomegalovirus exposure and HLA in healthy donors. The study ran its PCR with 60 Vbeta and 13 Jbeta primers. Sequencing was performed with immunoSEQ multiplex PCR; in TCRdb, only in-frame clones are kept and a portion is missing. The top ten hold approximately 4.1% of the sample, which has 140,000 to 150,000 clones, about four fifths seen once. Study outcomes and limitations: In a later analysis, HLA-C alleles had the fewest associated TCRs, DRB1 alleles the most. Trimming of TCR beta V- and J-genes showed a link, identified in a later analysis, to a missense DCLRE1C variant. Sequencing likely caused a cluster of highly shared sequence variants.

To note about this clone: Its antigen remains unknown.

CDR3 length: 15 amino acids. CDR1 SGHDN and CDR2 FVKESK come from the germline V gene. V shed 0 bases and J shed 9 bases, with 12 bases lying between them. The chain joins TRBV14 to TRBJ1-6, with TRBD1 as a possible D gene (5 bases). The sequenced material came from PBMCs. The TCR sequence derives from a middle-aged man in good health and CMV-seronegative. The CDR3 bases are TGTGCCAGCAGCCAAGATCGCGGGGGTCTTTCACCCCTCCACTTT. Encoded protein: CASSQDRGGLSPLHF.